The sequence of this T cell receptor (beta chain) was determined in a study of shared clonotypes between healthy human individuals. Overall study findings and caveats: A reduction in generation probabilities was seen for non-shared clonotypes relative to those shared by all four donors. Of the naive CD4 clonotypes, around 4.7% were shared across four donors. Clonotype sharing among donors, it was expected, would be affected by sequencing depth.

As regards this clone: Antigen unknown. Other DNA sequences from this sample encode an identical CDR3 as well.

Looked up from germline, CDR1 is SNHLY and CDR2 is FYNNEI. The CDR3 totals 14 residues. Trimming left V 0 bases short and J 2 bases short, with 5 bases between. Naive CD8 cells lacked CD45RO, underwent positive selection for CCR7 and left out terminally differentiated effector memory CD45RA+ cells. Method: immunoSEQ multiplex PCR; TCRdb's copy keeps in-frame clones and lacks some. The sample lists about 680,000 clones; 92% were seen once. What was sequenced was naive CD8+ T cells sorted from blood. The clonotype originates from a man aged 25 to 40 in good health. The chain recombines TRBV2 with TRBJ1-5, with D hard to call. CDR3: CASSEASGNQPQHF. In DNA, the CDR3 is TGTGCCAGCAGTGAAGCCAGCGGCAATCAGCCCCAGCATTTT.